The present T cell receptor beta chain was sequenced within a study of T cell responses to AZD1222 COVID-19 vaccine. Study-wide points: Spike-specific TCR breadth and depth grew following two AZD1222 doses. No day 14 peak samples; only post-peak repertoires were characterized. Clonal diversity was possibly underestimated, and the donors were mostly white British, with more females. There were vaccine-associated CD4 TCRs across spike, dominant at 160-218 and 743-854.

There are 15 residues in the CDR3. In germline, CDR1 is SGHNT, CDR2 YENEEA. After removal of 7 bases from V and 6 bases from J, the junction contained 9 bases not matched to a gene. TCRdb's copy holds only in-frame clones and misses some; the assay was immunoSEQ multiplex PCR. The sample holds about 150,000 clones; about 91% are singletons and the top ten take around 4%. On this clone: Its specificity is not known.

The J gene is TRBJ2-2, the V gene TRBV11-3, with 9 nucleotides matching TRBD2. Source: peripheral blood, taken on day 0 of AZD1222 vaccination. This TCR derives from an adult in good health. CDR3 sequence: CASTPGTSSPGELFF. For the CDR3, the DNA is TGTGCCAGCACCCCTGGGACTAGCTCCCCCGGGGAGCTGTTTTTT.